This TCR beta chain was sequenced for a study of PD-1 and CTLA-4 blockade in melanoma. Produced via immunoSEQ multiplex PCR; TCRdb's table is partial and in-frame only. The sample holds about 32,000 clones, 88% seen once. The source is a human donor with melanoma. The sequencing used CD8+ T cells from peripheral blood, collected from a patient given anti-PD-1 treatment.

The CDR3, as DNA: TGTGCCAGCAGCTTGACTTACGGGTTAACCTACAATGAGCAGTTCTTC. This codes for CASSLTYGLTYNEQFF. The rearrangement uses TRBV5-6 and TRBJ2-1; D is undetermined. The CDR3 is made up of 16 amino acids. Germline V lookup: CDR1 SGHDT, CDR2 YYEEEE. The V end was cut by 1 base, the J end by 2 bases, with 13 bases between.